This T cell receptor beta chain was obtained from a study of blood T cell repertoires in COVID-19. About the study: The origin of the acute and convalescent COVID-19 samples was the United States, Italy and Spain. T cells, B-cell-depleted T cells, or PBMCs provided the cDNA or gDNA that served as material.

In the study's own analysis: Reference gene primers were amplified, and this amplification served to estimate nucleated cell counts. Profiled with immunoSEQ multiplex PCR; TCRdb holds only in-frame clones, not every one. V and J calls and clone size are those listed in that table; D and trimming were worked out from the DNA. This sample has over 100,000 clones, with around four fifths found just once. The CDR3 has 12 amino acids. CDR1 is SQVTM and CDR2 is ANQGSEA in the germline V gene. The V gene lost 3 bases and the J gene lost 5 bases, with 10 bases spanning the gap. Sequenced input: peripheral blood. The sequence was obtained from a man aged 35 to 55 with active or convalescent COVID-19. V gene TRBV29-1 combines with J gene TRBJ1-2; a possible D gene is TRBD1 (6 bases). The CDR3 DNA is TGCAGCGTTGATTGGGGGCTGTATGGCTACACCTTC. Protein product: CSVDWGLYGYTF.